This T cell receptor beta chain was retrieved from a study of cytomegalovirus exposure and HLA in healthy donors. This CDR3 region has 16 residues. Germline V gene lookup returns CDR1 MNHNY and CDR2 SVGAGI (reference sequence). V lost 4 bases and J lost 1; bases outside the gene matches: 5. The PCR ran on 60 Vbeta and 13 Jbeta primers. Sequenced by immunoSEQ multiplex PCR; TCRdb stores in-frame clones only, minus some. The repertoire table contains 130,000 or so clones. With regard to this clone: Its target is not known.

Study conclusions and caveats: TCR beta chain V- and J-gene trimming was linked, in a later analysis, to a missense variant in DCLRE1C. Most likely, a cluster of highly shared sequence variants arose as a sequencing artifact. In a later analysis, an Asian-associated ancestry cluster reportedly showed fewer N-insertions than the roughly 650-donor mean. TRBV6-2, TRBV6-3 and some other V segments were unresolvable in 87-base-pair reads.

V gene TRBV6-6 combines with J gene TRBJ2-5, with 11 positions matching TRBD2. The TCR comes from a woman aged 60-75 years in good health and CMV-seronegative. Input material: PBMCs. This chain's CDR3 is CASSWGLAEIQETQYF. The CDR3 DNA reads as TGTGCCAGCAGTTGGGGACTAGCGGAAATCCAAGAGACCCAGTACTTC.